This T cell receptor (beta chain) was recorded in a study of glioma-infiltrating T cells. Study-wide context: Glioblastomas were WHO grade IV, sampled at first diagnosis; low-grade were grade II. Presurgical dexamethasone in glioma patients lasted six or fewer days. Findings and limits, study-wide: Gliomas, especially low-grade, showed above-expected tissue-blood divergence; non-neoplastic patients showed below.

TCR alpha and beta CDR3 regions were amplified from RNA using iRepertoire nested multiplex PCR. MiXCR, run by TCRdb on the multiplex PCR reads, gives a single entry per CDR3 protein. The table includes around 350,000 distinct CDR3 sequences, 41% detected once. The sample holds a few counts of this clonotype. Its antigen remains unidentified. Input material: glioma tissue, nonneoplastic brain tissue, or PBMCs (not recorded which). This receptor was identified in a human donor with low-grade glioma or glioblastoma, undergoing nonglioma brain surgery, or in good health (not recorded which).

The CDR3 spells CSARDRTSGPGTQYF. For the CDR3, the DNA is TGCAGTGCTAGAGATCGAACTAGCGGCCCGGGGACCCAGTACTTC. The chain carries TRBV20-1 and TRBJ2-5; 8 nucleotides agree with TRBD2. This CDR3 has 15 residues. Germline trimming cut 0 bases from V and 7 bases from J; bases unmatched to any gene: 10. Germline assignment: CDR1 DFQATT and CDR2 SNEGSKA (reference sequence).